The clone carrying this TCR beta chain is labeled medium-sized (0.01 to 0.1%). Its matching antigen is unknown. This specimen belongs to a study of T cells in localized non-small cell lung cancer. This CDR3 has 13 residues. Germline CDR1 is SGDLS and CDR2 is YYNGEE. With 6 bases removed from V and 5 bases from J, the gap between germline ends came to 14 bases. Adjacent lung was taken at least 2 cm from the tumor margin, free of atypia. Whole-study results and caveats: Longer overall survival associated with higher blood T cell density; shorter survival with higher adjacent-lung clonality. Median detection of top 100 tumor clones in adjacent lung was around 59 clones. The highest T cell clonality was in uninvolved adjacent lung, above tumor.

Method: immunoSEQ multiplex PCR; TCRdb's copy keeps in-frame clones and lacks some. This table holds around 870 clones, around 18% found once. Sample: normal lung tissue next to the tumor, taken before any cancer treatment. This sequence was found in a male donor aged 60 or over with stage II squamous cell lung carcinoma. This rearrangement joins TRBV9 to TRBJ2-5; D is possibly TRBD1 or TRBD2 (5 bases each). The CDR3 spells CASNRGRGETQYF. The CDR3 coding sequence is TGTGCCAGCAATCGGGGCCGCGGCGAGACCCAGTACTTC.